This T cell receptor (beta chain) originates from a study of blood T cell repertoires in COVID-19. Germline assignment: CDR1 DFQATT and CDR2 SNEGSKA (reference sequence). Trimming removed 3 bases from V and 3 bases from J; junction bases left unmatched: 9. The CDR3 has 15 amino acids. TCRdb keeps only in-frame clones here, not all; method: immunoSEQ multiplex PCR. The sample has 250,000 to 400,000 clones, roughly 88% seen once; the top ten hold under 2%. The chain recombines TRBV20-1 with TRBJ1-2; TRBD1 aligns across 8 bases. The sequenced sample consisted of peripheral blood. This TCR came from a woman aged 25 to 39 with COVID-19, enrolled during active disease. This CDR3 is CSASLEGQVDYGYTF. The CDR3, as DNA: TGCAGTGCTAGTTTGGAGGGACAGGTTGACTATGGCTACACCTTC.